This TCR beta chain was recovered during a study of CD8 T cells in Susac syndrome. Study in general: There were Susac syndrome patients who were therapy-naive at blood draw, others on corticosteroids, and others on intravenous immunoglobulin alone.

The CDR3 runs 16 residues. The germline V gene has CDR1 SGHRS and CDR2 YFSETQ. V dropped 4 bases and J dropped 2 bases, with 16 bases sitting between them. The RNA input was about 0.45 to 1 ug, and it was reverse transcribed with random hexamers. MiXCR was run by TCRdb on the immunoSEQ multiplex PCR reads, yielding one entry per CDR3 protein. The data contain about 80,000 distinct CDR3 sequences, 85% to 95% of them singletons. The diagnostic criteria for definite or probable disease, as recently defined, were met by the patients with Susac syndrome. TEMRA cells were FACS-enriched, unlike CD8+ and CD4+ T cells, which were negatively isolated.

The sample was CD4+ T cells from PBMCs. The sequence came from a human donor with Susac syndrome. V gene TRBV5-1 combines with J gene TRBJ2-1; D is tentatively TRBD1 or TRBD2 (5 bases each). The CDR3 region has the DNA TGCGCCAGCAGCCTGACAGCGGACTTTACCTACAATGAGCAGTTCTTC. It codes for CASSLTADFTYNEQFF.